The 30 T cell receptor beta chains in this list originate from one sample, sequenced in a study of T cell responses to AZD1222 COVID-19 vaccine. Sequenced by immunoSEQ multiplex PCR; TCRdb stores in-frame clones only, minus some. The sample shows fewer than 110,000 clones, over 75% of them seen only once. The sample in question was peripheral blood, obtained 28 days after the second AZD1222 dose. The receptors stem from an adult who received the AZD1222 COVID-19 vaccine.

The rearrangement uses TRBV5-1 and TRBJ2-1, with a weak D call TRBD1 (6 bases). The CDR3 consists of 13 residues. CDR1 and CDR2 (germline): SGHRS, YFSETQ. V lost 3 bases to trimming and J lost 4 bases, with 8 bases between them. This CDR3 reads CASSYGQYNEQFF. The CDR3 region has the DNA TGCGCCAGCAGCTATGGACAGTACAATGAGCAGTTCTTC.

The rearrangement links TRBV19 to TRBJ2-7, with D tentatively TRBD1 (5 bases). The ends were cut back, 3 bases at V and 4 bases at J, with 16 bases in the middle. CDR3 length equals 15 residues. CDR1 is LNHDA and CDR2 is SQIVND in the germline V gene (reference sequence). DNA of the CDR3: TGTGCCAGTAGTATGGGTACAGGTTTTGTGTACGAGCAGTACTTC. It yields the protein CASSMGTGFVYEQYF.

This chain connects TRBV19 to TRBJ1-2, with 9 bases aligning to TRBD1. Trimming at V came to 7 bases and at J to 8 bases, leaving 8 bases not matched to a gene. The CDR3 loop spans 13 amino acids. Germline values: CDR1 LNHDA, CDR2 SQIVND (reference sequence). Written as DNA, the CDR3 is TGTGCCAGTACCCCGGGACAGGGACCCGGCTACACCTTC. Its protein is CASTPGQGPGYTF.

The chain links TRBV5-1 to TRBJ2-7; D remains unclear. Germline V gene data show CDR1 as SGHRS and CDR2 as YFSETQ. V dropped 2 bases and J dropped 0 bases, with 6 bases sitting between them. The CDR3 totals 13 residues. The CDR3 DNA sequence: TGCGCCAGCAGCTTAACAGACTCCTACGAGCAGTACTTC. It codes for CASSLTDSYEQYF. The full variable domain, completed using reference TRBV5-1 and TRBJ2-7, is KAGVTQTPRYLIKTRGQQVTLSCSPISGHRSVSWYQQTPGQGLQFLFEYFSETQRNKGNFPGRFSGRQFSNSRSEMNVSTLELGDSALYLCASSLTDSYEQYFGPGTRLTVT.

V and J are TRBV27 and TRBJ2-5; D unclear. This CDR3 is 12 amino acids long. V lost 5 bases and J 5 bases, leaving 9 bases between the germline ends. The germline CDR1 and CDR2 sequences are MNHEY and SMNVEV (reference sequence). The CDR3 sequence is CASSPSGETQYF. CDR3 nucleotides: TGTGCCAGCAGTCCCTCCGGGGAGACCCAGTACTTC.

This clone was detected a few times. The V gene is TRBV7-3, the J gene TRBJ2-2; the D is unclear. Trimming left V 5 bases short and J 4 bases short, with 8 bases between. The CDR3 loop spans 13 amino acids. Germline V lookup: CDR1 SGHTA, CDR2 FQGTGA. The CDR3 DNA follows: TGTGCCAGCAGCCCCACGCGCACCGGGGAGCTGTTTTTT. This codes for CASSPTRTGELFF.

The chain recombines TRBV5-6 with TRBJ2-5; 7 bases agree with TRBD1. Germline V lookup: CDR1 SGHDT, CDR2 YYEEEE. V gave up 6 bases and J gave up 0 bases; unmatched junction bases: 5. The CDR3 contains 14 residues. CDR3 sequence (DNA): TGTGCCAGCACCACGGGACAGAACCAAGAGACCCAGTACTTC. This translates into CASTTGQNQETQYF.

DNA for the CDR3: TGCAGTGCTAGTCCGGGCTGGGGCACTGAAGCTTTCTTT. It is translated as CSASPGWGTEAFF. This chain links TRBV20-1 with TRBJ1-1; D gene unclear. This CDR3 comprises 13 residues. CDR1 and CDR2 from the germline V gene are DFQATT and SNEGSKA (reference sequence). With 3 bases removed from V and 4 bases from J, the gap between germline ends came to 12 bases.

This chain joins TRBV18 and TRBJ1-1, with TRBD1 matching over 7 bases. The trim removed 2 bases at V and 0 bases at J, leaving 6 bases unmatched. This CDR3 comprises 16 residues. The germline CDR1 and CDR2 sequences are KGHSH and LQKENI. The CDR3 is CASSPVRTGLNTEAFF. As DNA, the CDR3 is TGTGCCAGCTCACCAGTTAGGACAGGATTGAACACTGAAGCTTTCTTT. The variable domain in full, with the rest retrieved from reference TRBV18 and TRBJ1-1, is NAGVMQNPRHLVRRRGQEARLRCSPMKGHSHVYWYRQLPEEGLKFMVYLQKENIIDESGMPKERFSAEFPKEGPSILRIQQVVRGDSAAYFCASSPVRTGLNTEAFFGQGTRLTVV.

The CDR3 DNA is TGTGCCAGCAGCTTAGTGGGGGCCCCAGGAGGCTACACCTTC. Translating gives CASSLVGAPGGYTF. The chain has TRBV7-8 and TRBJ1-2, with a tentative D call TRBD1 (6 bases). V was shortened by 1 base and J by 8 bases, with 14 bases between the two germline ends. The length of the CDR3 is 14 residues. Germline-derived CDR1 and CDR2 are SGHVS and FQNEAQ.

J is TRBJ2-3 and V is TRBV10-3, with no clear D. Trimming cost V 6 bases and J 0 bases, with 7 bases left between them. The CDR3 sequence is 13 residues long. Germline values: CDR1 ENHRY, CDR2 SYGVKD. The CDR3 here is CAIRTGSTDTQYF. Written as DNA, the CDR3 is TGTGCCATCAGGACTGGGAGCACAGATACGCAGTATTTT.

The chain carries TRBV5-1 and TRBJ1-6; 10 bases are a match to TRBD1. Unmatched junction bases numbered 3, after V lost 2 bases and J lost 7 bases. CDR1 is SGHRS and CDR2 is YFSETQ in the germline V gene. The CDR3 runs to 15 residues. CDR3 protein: CASSFGQGGNSPLHF. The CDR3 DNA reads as TGCGCCAGCAGCTTTGGACAGGGGGGAAATTCACCCCTCCACTTT.

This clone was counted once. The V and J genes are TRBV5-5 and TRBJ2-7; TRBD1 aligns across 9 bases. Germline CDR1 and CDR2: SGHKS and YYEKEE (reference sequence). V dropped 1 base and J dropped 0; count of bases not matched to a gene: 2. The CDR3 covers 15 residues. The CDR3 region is CASSLRDRASYEQYF. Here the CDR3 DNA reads TGTGCCAGCAGCTTGCGGGACAGGGCCTCCTACGAGCAGTACTTC.

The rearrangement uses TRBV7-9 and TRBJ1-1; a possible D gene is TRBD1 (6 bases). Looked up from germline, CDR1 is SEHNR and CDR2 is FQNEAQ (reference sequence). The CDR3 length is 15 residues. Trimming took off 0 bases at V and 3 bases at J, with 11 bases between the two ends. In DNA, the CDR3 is TGTGCCAGCAGCTTAGCATCAGGGGCCCACACTGAAGCTTTCTTT. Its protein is CASSLASGAHTEAFF.

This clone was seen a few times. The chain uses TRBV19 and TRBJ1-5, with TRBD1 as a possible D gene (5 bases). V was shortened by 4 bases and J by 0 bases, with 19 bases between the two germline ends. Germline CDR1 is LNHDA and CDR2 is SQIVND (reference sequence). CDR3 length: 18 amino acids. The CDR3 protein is CASSTVSGTGFSNQPQHF. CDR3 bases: TGTGCCAGTAGTACCGTTTCCGGGACGGGCTTTAGCAATCAGCCCCAGCATTTT.

The DNA for the CDR3 is TGTGCCTGGGGGACAACGGTTACCGGGGAGCTGTTTTTT. Protein sequence: CAWGTTVTGELFF. The chain is built from TRBV30 and TRBJ2-2; a possible D gene is TRBD1 (6 bases). The CDR3 contains 13 residues. Germline CDR1 and CDR2: GTSNPN and SVGIG (reference sequence). Between the trimmed V and J ends, which lost 5 bases and 5 bases, there was a span of 12 bases.

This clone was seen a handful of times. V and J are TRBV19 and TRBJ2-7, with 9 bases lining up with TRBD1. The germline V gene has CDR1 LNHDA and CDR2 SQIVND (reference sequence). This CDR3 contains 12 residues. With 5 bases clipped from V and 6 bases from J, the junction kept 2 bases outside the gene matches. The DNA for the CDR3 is TGTGCCAGTAGTGTGACAGGGGGCGAGCAGTACTTC. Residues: CASSVTGGEQYF.

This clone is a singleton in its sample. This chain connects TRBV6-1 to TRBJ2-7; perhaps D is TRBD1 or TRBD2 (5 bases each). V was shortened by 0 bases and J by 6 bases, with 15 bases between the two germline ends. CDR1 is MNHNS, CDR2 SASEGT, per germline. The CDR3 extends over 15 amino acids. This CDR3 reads CASSEAGTVGSEQYF. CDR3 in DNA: TGTGCCAGCAGTGAAGCCGGGACGGTGGGCTCCGAGCAGTACTTC.

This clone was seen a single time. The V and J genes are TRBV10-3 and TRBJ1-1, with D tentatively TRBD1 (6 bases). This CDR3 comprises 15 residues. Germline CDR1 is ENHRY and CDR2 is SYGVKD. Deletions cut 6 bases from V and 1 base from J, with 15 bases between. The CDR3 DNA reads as TGTGCCATCAGAGGTGAGGGGGACCGGAACACTGAAGCTTTCTTT. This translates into CAIRGEGDRNTEAFF.

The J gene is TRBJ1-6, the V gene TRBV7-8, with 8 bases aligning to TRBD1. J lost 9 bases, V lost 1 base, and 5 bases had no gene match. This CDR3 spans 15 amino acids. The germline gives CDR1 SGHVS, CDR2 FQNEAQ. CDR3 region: CASSLVETGVSPLHF. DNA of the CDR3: TGTGCCAGCAGCTTAGTTGAGACAGGGGTTTCACCCCTCCACTTT.

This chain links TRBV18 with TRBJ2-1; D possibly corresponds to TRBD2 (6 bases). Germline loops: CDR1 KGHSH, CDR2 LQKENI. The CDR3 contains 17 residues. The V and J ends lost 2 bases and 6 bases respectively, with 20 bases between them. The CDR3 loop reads CASSPMRGRARFNEQFF. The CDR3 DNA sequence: TGTGCCAGCTCACCAATGCGGGGCCGGGCTAGGTTCAATGAGCAGTTCTTC.

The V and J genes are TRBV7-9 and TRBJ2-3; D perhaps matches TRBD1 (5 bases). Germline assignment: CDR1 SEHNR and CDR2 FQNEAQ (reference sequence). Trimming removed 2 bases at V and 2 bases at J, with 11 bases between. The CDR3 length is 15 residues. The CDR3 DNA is TGTGCCAGCAGCTTATCCGGACACCCCACAGATACGCAGTATTTT. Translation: CASSLSGHPTDTQYF.

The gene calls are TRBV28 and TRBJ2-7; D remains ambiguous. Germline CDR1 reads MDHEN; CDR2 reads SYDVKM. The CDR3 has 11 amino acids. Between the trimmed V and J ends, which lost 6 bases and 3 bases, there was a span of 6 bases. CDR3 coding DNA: TGTGCCAGCAGGAACGGCTACGAGCAGTACTTC. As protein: CASRNGYEQYF.

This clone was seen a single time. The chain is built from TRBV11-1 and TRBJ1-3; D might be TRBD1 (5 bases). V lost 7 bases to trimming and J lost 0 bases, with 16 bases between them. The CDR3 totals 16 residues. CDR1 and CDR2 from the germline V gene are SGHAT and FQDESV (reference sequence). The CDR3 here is CASKFGDSYSGNTIYF. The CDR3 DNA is TGTGCCAGCAAGTTTGGAGACAGTTACTCTGGAAACACCATATATTTT.

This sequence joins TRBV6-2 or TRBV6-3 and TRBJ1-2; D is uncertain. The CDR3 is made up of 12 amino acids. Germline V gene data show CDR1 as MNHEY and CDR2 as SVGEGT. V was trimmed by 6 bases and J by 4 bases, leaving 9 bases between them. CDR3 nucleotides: TGTGCCAGCAGCACGGGTGCCTATGGCTACACCTTC. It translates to CASSTGAYGYTF.

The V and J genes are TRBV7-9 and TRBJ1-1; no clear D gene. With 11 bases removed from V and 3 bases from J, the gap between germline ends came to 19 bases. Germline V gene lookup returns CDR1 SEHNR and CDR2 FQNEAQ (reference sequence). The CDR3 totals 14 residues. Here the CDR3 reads CALDGTSGDTEAFF. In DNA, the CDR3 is TGTGCCCTGGATGGCACATCAGGAGACACTGAAGCTTTCTTT. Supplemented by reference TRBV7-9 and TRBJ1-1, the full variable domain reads DTGVSQNPRHKITKRGQNVTFRCDPISEHNRLYWYRQTLGQGPEFLTYFQNEAQLEKSRLLSDRFSAERPKGSFSTLEIQRTEQGDSAMYLCALDGTSGDTEAFFGQGTRLTVV.

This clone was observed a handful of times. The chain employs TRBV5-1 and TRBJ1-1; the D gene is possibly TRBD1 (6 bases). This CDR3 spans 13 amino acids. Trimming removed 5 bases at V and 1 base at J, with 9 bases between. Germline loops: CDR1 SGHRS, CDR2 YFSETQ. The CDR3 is CASRVDRNTEAFF. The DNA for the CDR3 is TGCGCCAGCAGGGTGGACAGGAACACTGAAGCTTTCTTT.

Here the CDR3 reads CSVEEGTEYNEQFF. The CDR3 DNA reads as TGCAGCGTTGAAGAGGGGACAGAATACAATGAGCAGTTCTTC. This chain uses TRBV29-1 with TRBJ2-1; 7 bases are a match to TRBD1. CDR3 size: 14 residues. CDR1 and CDR2 from the germline V gene are SQVTM and ANQGSEA. The V gene end was trimmed by 0 bases and the J gene end by 4 bases; junction bases not matched to a gene: 3.

The CDR3 coding sequence is TGTGCCAGCAGTGAAGGAGGGGAAGAGACCCAGTACTTC. This encodes CASSEGGEETQYF. The V call is TRBV25-1, the J call TRBJ2-5; a possible D gene is TRBD2 (6 bases). Germline-derived CDR1 and CDR2 are MGHDK and SYGVNS. CDR3 length equals 13 residues. The V end lost 2 bases, the J end lost 3 bases, and 7 bases lay between the germline ends.

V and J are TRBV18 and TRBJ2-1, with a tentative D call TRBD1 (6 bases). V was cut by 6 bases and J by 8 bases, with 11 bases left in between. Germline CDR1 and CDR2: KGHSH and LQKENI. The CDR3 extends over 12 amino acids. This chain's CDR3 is CASSPQGYEQFF. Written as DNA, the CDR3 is TGTGCCAGCTCGCCGCAGGGGTATGAGCAGTTCTTC.